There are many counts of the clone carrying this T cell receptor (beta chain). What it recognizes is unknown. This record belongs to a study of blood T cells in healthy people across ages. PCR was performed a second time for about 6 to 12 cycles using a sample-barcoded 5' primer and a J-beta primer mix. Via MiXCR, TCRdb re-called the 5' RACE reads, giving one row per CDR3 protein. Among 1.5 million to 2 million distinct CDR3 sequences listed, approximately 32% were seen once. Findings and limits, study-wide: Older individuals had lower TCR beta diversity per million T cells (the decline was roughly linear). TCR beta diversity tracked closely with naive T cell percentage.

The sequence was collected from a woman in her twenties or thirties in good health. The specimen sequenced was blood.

This CDR3 reads CASSQDLTASSYNEQFF. In DNA, the CDR3 is TGCGCCAGCAGCCAAGACCTAACAGCGAGCTCCTACAATGAGCAGTTCTTC. The genes are TRBV4-1 and TRBJ2-1; D ambiguous. Deletions cut 0 bases from V and 0 bases from J, with 12 bases between. CDR3 length: 17 amino acids. CDR1 is MGHRA, CDR2 YSYEKL, per germline.